Below are 23 T cell receptor beta chains sequenced from a single sample in a study of blood T cells in healthy people across ages. It was with a sample-barcoded 5' primer and a J-beta primer mix that a second PCR of about 7 to 12 cycles was run. TCRdb re-analysed the 5' RACE reads in MiXCR, keeping a single row per CDR3 protein. The table lists around 1,900,000 distinct CDR3 sequences, about two fifths of them singletons. Sequencing used blood. These receptors were taken from a human donor in good health.

The chain is built from TRBV6-5 and TRBJ2-5; D is unresolved. Germline assignment: CDR1 MNHEY and CDR2 SVGAGI. V lost 6 bases, J lost 0 bases, and 8 bases lay in between. The CDR3 covers 13 residues. CDR3 loop: CASRPPYQETQYF. DNA of the CDR3: TGTGCCAGCAGACCCCCGTACCAAGAGACCCAGTACTTC.

This clonotype was counted a few times. The gene calls are TRBV5-1 and TRBJ2-5; 8 nucleotides align to TRBD2. This CDR3 contains 16 residues. With 4 bases clipped from V and 1 base from J, the junction kept 9 bases outside the gene matches. Germline V gene lookup returns CDR1 SGHRS and CDR2 YFSETQ. The DNA for the CDR3 is TGCGCCAGCAGCCCACGGACTAGCAGGGCCCAAGAGACCCAGTACTTC. Its protein product is CASSPRTSRAQETQYF.

The rearrangement uses TRBV28 and TRBJ2-1, with 9 bases fitting TRBD1. CDR1 and CDR2 from the germline V gene are MDHEN and SYDVKM. The CDR3 runs to 17 residues. Trimming at V came to 5 bases and at J to 12 bases, leaving 20 bases not matched to a gene. CDR3 DNA: TGTGCCAGCAGTCCCGCCGGGACAGGGCATAACCCCAGGGGGCAGTTCTTC. Translation: CASSPAGTGHNPRGQFF.

The gene calls are TRBV10-3 and TRBJ1-2; D ambiguous. The germline V and J ends were trimmed by 2 bases and 6 bases, with 10 bases remaining between them. Germline V gene lookup returns CDR1 ENHRY and CDR2 SYGVKD. The CDR3 consists of 13 residues. The CDR3 DNA reads TGTGCCATCAGTGAGAATGGGGATGATGGCTACACCTTC. It specifies CAISENGDDGYTF.

A note on this clonotype: An end of the junction does not agree with germline; a read error may underlie this. V gene TRBV28 combines with J gene TRBJ2-1; no clear D. The germline V gene encodes CDR1 MDHEN and CDR2 SYDVKM. The CDR3 sequence is 14 residues long. The CDR3 nucleotides read TGTGCCGGCAGTGCCAGATTTCCCGACAATGAGCAGTTCTTC. Translation: CAGSARFPDNEQFF.

This chain connects TRBV19 to TRBJ1-1; tentative D call: TRBD1 (5 bases). The germline V and J ends were trimmed by 6 bases and 3 bases, with 11 bases remaining between them. Per germline, CDR1 LNHDA and CDR2 SQIVND (reference sequence). The CDR3 is 13 residues long. CDR3 DNA sequence: TGTGCCAGTAGGAGGGGCTGGGACACTGAAGCTTTCTTT. Translated: CASRRGWDTEAFF.

This clonotype was counted only a few times. This chain links TRBV6-2 or TRBV6-3 with TRBJ2-1, with TRBD1 identical over 7 bases. CDR3 size: 13 residues. CDR1 MNHEY and CDR2 SVGEGT come from the germline V gene. The ends lost 2 bases at V and 9 bases at J; junction bases unmatched: 4. The CDR3: CASSYVGGGEQFF. CDR3 DNA: TGTGCCAGCAGTTACGTAGGGGGCGGTGAGCAGTTCTTC.

This clonotype has more than one count but fewer than ten. The chain recombines TRBV4-1 with TRBJ1-5, with D uncertain. Germline CDR1 MGHRA, CDR2 YSYEKL. Trimming stripped 1 base from V and 6 bases from J, with 10 bases between. The CDR3 contains 14 residues. The DNA for the CDR3 is TGCGCCAGCAGCCAAGGATCCCTCGTTCAGCCCCAGCATTTT. Amino acid sequence: CASSQGSLVQPQHF.

This clonotype was seen a few times. This chain uses TRBV10-3 with TRBJ1-6; 7 nucleotides agree with TRBD1. J was trimmed by 10 bases and V by 6 bases; bases with no gene match: 12. Germline V gene data show CDR1 as ENHRY and CDR2 as SYGVKD. There are 15 residues in the CDR3. The CDR3 region is CAIRMGQFMGSPLHF. CDR3 DNA sequence: TGTGCCATCAGGATGGGACAGTTTATGGGGTCACCCCTCCACTTT.

The rearrangement uses TRBV6-1 and TRBJ2-1, with a tentative D call TRBD1 (5 bases). Germline-derived CDR1 and CDR2 are MNHNS and SASEGT. V gave up 6 bases and J gave up 7 bases, with 10 bases separating them. CDR3 size: 12 residues. The CDR3 nucleotides read TGTGCCAGCAGAATAAGGGGTAATGAGCAGTTCTTC. This sequence encodes CASRIRGNEQFF.

The chain couples TRBV4-3 to TRBJ2-1, with D perhaps matching TRBD1 or TRBD2 (6 bases each). The CDR3 runs 14 residues. V lost 4 bases and J 5 bases, leaving 12 bases between the germline ends. Germline-derived CDR1 and CDR2 are LGHNA and YSLEER. The CDR3, as DNA: TGCGCCAGCAGCCTAACAGGGACTCACAATGAGCAGTTCTTC. Its translation: CASSLTGTHNEQFF.

The CDR3 region has the DNA TGCGCCAGCAAGATGGGAGGGAACACTGAAGCTTTCTTT. Translation: CASKMGGNTEAFF. This chain links TRBV5-1 with TRBJ1-1; D not certain. Germline V gene data show CDR1 as SGHRS and CDR2 as YFSETQ. Trimming removed 6 bases from V and 1 base from J, with 10 bases in between. The CDR3 contains 13 residues.

As concerns this clonotype: Sequence at one end of the junction differs from germline and may be a read error. The chain couples TRBV7-9 to TRBJ2-5, with D perhaps TRBD1 (6 bases). CDR1 and CDR2 (germline): SEHNR, FQNEAQ (reference sequence). CDR3 length: 16 amino acids. The CDR3 DNA reads as TGTGCCAGCAGCTTAGATATCCGGGACATCCAAGAGACCCAGTTCTTT. It encodes CASSLDIRDIQETQFF. The full variable domain, in which reference TRBV7-9 and TRBJ2-5 provide the parts outside the CDR3, is DTGVSQNPRHKITKRGQNVTFRCDPISEHNRLYWYRQTLGQGPEFLTYFQNEAQLEKSRLLSDRFSAERPKGSFSTLEIQRTEQGDSAMYLCASSLDIRDIQETQFFGPGTRLLVL.

The genes are TRBV10-3 and TRBJ2-3; 8 positions match TRBD2. The CDR3 runs to 16 residues. The V and J ends lost 2 bases and 6 bases, in that order; junction bases with no gene match: 10. CDR1 is ENHRY, CDR2 SYGVKD, per germline. This CDR3 is CAISEVWRGDQDTQYF. The CDR3 coding sequence is TGTGCCATCAGTGAGGTATGGCGGGGGGACCAGGATACGCAGTATTTT.

The rearrangement joins TRBV24-1 to TRBJ2-7; tentative D call: TRBD1 (5 bases). V was cut by 6 bases and J by 1 base, with 9 bases left in between. Germline CDR1 and CDR2: KGHDR and SFDVKD. CDR3 size: 13 residues. The CDR3 is CATSKRTSYEQYF. The CDR3 DNA is TGTGCCACCAGTAAACGGACATCCTACGAGCAGTACTTC.

The chain's CDR3 is CSGGGKGFYGYTF. The CDR3, as DNA: TGCAGCGGCGGGGGTAAAGGATTCTATGGCTACACCTTC. The rearrangement links TRBV29-1 to TRBJ1-2, with D perhaps TRBD1 (5 bases). V lost 7 bases, J lost 4 bases, and 16 bases lay in between. The germline CDR1 and CDR2 sequences are SQVTM and ANQGSEA. The CDR3 runs 13 residues.

The chain combines TRBV20-1 with TRBJ1-5; a possible D gene is TRBD1 (5 bases). Germline values: CDR1 DFQATT, CDR2 SNEGSKA (reference sequence). This CDR3 has 14 amino acids. V lost 2 bases and J lost 3, with 11 bases in between. The CDR3 coding sequence is TGCAGTGCTAGACGGGGGGGAGTCAATCAGCCCCAGCATTTT. This codes for CSARRGGVNQPQHF.

The chain links TRBV7-8 to TRBJ2-1; D unclear. This CDR3 comprises 14 residues. The germline V and J ends were trimmed by 4 bases and 5 bases, with 12 bases remaining between them. Looked up from germline, CDR1 is SGHVS and CDR2 is FQNEAQ. The CDR3: CASSSRLDHNEQFF. The CDR3 nucleotides read TGTGCCAGCAGCTCCCGGTTAGACCACAATGAGCAGTTCTTC. The full variable domain, completed using reference TRBV7-8 and TRBJ2-1, is GAGVSQSPRYKVAKRGQDVALRCDPISGHVSLFWYQQALGQGPEFLTYFQNEAQLDKSGLPSDRFFAERPEGSVSTLKIQRTQQEDSAVYLCASSSRLDHNEQFFGPGTRLTVL.

The chain joins TRBV5-4 to TRBJ2-7; 10 nucleotides match TRBD1. Trimming at V came to 4 bases and at J to 3 bases, leaving 7 bases not matched to a gene. The length of the CDR3 is 15 residues. Per the germline V gene, CDR1 is SGHNT and CDR2 is YYREEE (reference sequence). Written as DNA, the CDR3 is TGTGCCAGCAGCATCGGGACAGGGGAGGACTACGAGCAGTACTTC. Its translation: CASSIGTGEDYEQYF.

This clonotype turned up a few times. The chain is built from TRBV3-1 and TRBJ2-5; 12 positions match TRBD2. CDR3 length: 16 residues. CDR1 is LGHDT and CDR2 is YNNKEL in the germline V gene (reference sequence). V gave up 5 bases and J gave up 0 bases; unmatched junction bases: 4. DNA of the CDR3: TGTGCCAGCAGCTACACTAGCGGGGGGTACCAAGAGACCCAGTACTTC. Translation gives CASSYTSGGYQETQYF.

V usage is TRBV5-1 and J usage is TRBJ2-7; tentative D call: TRBD1 (5 bases). This CDR3 region has 14 residues. Germline V gives CDR1 SGHRS, CDR2 YFSETQ. Deletions cut 4 bases from V and 0 bases from J, with 11 bases between. The CDR3 spells CASSTRVSSYEQYF. For the CDR3, the DNA is TGCGCCAGCAGCACCAGGGTAAGCTCCTACGAGCAGTACTTC.

The chain has TRBV29-1 and TRBJ2-1, with TRBD1 matching 7 bases. The CDR3 length is 15 residues. The germline V gene encodes CDR1 SQVTM and CDR2 ANQGSEA. Trimming removed 5 bases from V and 0 bases from J; junction bases left unmatched: 7. The CDR3 DNA is TGCAGCGTTAAAGGACAGGCCAGCTCCTACAATGAGCAGTTCTTC. It translates to CSVKGQASSYNEQFF.

V usage is TRBV12-3 or TRBV12-4 and J usage is TRBJ2-7; TRBD2 matches at 8 bases. Germline trimming cut 2 bases from V and 4 bases from J; bases unmatched to any gene: 7. The CDR3 extends over 15 amino acids. The CDR3 DNA is TGTGCCAGCAGTTTACTGGGAGTAGCGGGGTACGAGCAGTACTTC. Its translation: CASSLLGVAGYEQYF.